Listed below are T cell receptor beta chains from one sample, sequenced in a study of blood T cell repertoires in COVID-19. Sequencing used immunoSEQ multiplex PCR; TCRdb keeps in-frame clones, though not all of them. Of around 100,000 clones detected, about 86% appear once; the ten largest clones hold 15%. The sample comprised peripheral blood. These receptors were collected from a human donor in a cohort sampled during active COVID-19. CDR3s include the opening cysteine and the closing phenylalanine or tryptophan. A D gene is named only where the DNA matches it firmly. Not every row has a clone size; where given, it reads once, few, many or a size class.

NA	TRBV2	TRBD2	15	TRBJ2-1	TGTGCCAGCAGTGGCGGGCTAGCGGGATACAATGAGCAGTTCTTC	CASSGGLAGYNEQFF
NA	TRBV7-2	NA	11	TRBJ2-1	TGTGCCAGCAGCGTATTCGGGGAGCAGTTCTTC	CASSVFGEQFF
once	TRBV7-6	NA	20	TRBJ2-5	TGTGCCAGCATCAGTGGCCCTCACCCCCGTGGGGGGGGGCGCCAAGAGACCCAGTACTTC	CASISGPHPRGGGRQETQYF
few	TRBV2	TRBD1	13	TRBJ1-2	TGTGCCACGAGGACAGGACCAAACTATGGCTACACCTTC	CATRTGPNYGYTF
NA	TRBV14	TRBD2	17	TRBJ2-1	TGTGCCAGCAGCCAGCCGGGACTAGCGGGAGGGTACAATGAGCAGTTCTTC	CASSQPGLAGGYNEQFF
NA	TRBV13	NA	14	TRBJ1-1	TGTGCCAGCAGCCTGGGGCTGGGGAACACTGAAGCTTTCTTT	CASSLGLGNTEAFF
NA	TRBV28	TRBD2	16	TRBJ2-5	TGTGCCAGCAGTTTAGGTAGCGGGAGGTCGACGGAGACCCAGTACTTC	CASSLGSGRSTETQYF
NA	TRBV4-2	NA	16	TRBJ1-5	TGTGCCAGCAGCCAAGCTTGGGCTGAAAGCAATCAGCCCCAGCATTTT	CASSQAWAESNQPQHF
NA	TRBV28	NA	11	TRBJ1-1	TGTGCCAGCAGCCATCCGAGGATTGCTTTCTTT	CASSHPRIAFF
NA	TRBV5-1	NA	14	TRBJ2-2	TGCGCCAGCAGTGTCTCCGGGGACACCGGGGAGCTGTTTTTT	CASSVSGDTGELFF
few	TRBV2	NA	16	TRBJ1-5	TGTGCCAGCAGTGGACTCTTAGACAGGAGCAATCAGCCCCAGCATTTT	CASSGLLDRSNQPQHF
NA	TRBV5-3	NA	14	TRBJ1-3	TGTGCCAGAAGCTTCCAGGGGACTGGAAACACCATATATTTT	CARSFQGTGNTIYF
NA	TRBV4-1	NA	14	TRBJ2-1	TGCGCCAGCATGCTGAGTAGCTCCTACAATGAGCAGTTCTTC	CASMLSSSYNEQFF
NA	TRBV5-1	TRBD1	16	TRBJ1-2	TGCGCCAGCAGTTTTCCCCTCGGACAGGGGGCCTATGGCTACACCTTC	CASSFPLGQGAYGYTF
NA	TRBV2	TRBD2	15	TRBJ2-7	TGTGCCAGCATACCCCAGCGGGGTGGGTACTACGAGCAGTACTTC	CASIPQRGGYYEQYF